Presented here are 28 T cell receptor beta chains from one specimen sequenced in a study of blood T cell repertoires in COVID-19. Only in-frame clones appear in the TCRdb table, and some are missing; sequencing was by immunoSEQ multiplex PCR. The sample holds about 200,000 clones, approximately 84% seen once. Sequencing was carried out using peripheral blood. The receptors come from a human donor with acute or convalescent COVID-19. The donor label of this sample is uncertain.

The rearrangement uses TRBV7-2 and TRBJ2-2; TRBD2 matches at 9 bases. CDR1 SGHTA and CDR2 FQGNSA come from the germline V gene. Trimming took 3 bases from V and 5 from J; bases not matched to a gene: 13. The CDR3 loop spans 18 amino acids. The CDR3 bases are TGTGCCAGCAGCTTGGATCCCTTGGCTAGCGGGATTACCGGGGAGCTGTTTTTT. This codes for CASSLDPLASGITGELFF.

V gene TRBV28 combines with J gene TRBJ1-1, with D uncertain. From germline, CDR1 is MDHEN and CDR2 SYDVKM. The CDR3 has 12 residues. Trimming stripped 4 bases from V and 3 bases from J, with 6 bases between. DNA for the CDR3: TGTGCCAGCAGTTACTATTACACTGAAGCTTTCTTT. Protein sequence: CASSYYYTEAFF.

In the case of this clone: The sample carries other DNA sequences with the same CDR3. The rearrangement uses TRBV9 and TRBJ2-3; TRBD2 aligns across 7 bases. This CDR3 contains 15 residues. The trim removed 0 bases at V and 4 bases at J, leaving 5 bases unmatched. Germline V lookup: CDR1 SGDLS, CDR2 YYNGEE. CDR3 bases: TGTGCCAGCAGCGTAGTTGCGGGAGAGGCAGATACGCAGTATTTT. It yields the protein CASSVVAGEADTQYF.

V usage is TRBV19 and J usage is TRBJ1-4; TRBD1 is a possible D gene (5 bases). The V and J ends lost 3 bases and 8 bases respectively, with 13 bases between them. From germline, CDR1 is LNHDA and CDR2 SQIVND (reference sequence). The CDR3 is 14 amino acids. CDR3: CASSMMGTREKLFF. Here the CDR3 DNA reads TGTGCCAGTAGTATGATGGGGACTCGGGAAAAACTGTTTTTT.

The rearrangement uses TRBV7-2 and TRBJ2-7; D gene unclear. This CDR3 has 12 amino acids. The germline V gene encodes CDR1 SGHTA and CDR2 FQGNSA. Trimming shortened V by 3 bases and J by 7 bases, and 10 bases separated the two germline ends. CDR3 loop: CASSFGSLEQYF. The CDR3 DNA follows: TGTGCCAGCAGCTTCGGTTCCCTTGAGCAGTACTTC.

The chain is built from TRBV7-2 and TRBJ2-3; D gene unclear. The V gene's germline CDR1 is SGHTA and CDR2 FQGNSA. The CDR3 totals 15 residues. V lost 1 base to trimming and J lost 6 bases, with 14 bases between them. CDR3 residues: CASSLEPARSDTQYF. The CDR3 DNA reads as TGTGCCAGCAGCTTAGAGCCAGCAAGGAGTGATACGCAGTATTTT.

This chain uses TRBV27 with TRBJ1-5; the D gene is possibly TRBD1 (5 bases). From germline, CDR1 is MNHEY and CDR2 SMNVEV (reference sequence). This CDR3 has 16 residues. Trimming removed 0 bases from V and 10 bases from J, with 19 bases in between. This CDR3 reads CASSLSRPGGWDPQHF. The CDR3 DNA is TGTGCCAGCAGTTTATCGAGACCTGGGGGGTGGGATCCCCAGCATTTT.

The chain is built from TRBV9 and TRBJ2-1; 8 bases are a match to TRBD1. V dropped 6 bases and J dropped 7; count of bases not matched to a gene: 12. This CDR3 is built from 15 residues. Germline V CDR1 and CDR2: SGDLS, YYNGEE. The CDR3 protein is CASTLGTGVKNEQFF. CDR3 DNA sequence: TGTGCCAGCACCCTGGGGACAGGAGTCAAGAATGAGCAGTTCTTC. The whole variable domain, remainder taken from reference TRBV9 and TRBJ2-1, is DSGVTQTPKHLITATGQRVTLRCSPRSGDLSVYWYQQSLDQGLQFLIQYYNGEERAKGNILERFSAQQFPDLHSELNLSSLELGDSALYFCASTLGTGVKNEQFFGPGTRLTVL.

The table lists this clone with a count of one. The CDR3 here is CASSEFGGRNTIYF. The DNA of the CDR3 is TGTGCCAGCAGTGAATTTGGAGGGAGAAACACCATATATTTT. The chain carries TRBV6-1 and TRBJ1-3; D gene ambiguous. The germline gives CDR1 MNHNS, CDR2 SASEGT. CDR3 length: 14 residues. The V end lost 2 bases, the J end lost 5 bases, and 10 bases lay between the germline ends.

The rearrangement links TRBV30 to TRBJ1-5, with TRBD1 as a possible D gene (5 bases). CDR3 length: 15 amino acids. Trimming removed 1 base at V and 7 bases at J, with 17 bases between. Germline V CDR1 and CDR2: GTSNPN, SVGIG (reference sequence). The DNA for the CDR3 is TGTGCCTGGAGTGACACCCGGGGGTATGGACAGCCCCAGCATTTT. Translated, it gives CAWSDTRGYGQPQHF.

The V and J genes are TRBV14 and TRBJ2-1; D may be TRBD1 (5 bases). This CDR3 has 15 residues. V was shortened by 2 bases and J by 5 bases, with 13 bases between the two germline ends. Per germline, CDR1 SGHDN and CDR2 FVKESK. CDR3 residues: CASSQWAGNNNEQFF. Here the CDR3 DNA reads TGTGCCAGCAGCCAATGGGCAGGGAATAACAATGAGCAGTTCTTC.

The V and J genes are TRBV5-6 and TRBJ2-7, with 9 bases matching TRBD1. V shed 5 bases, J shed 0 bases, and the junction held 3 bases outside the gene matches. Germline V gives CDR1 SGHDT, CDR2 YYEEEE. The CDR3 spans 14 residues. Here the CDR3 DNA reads TGTGCCAGCAGTCCGGACAGGGGCTCCTACGAGCAGTACTTC. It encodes CASSPDRGSYEQYF.

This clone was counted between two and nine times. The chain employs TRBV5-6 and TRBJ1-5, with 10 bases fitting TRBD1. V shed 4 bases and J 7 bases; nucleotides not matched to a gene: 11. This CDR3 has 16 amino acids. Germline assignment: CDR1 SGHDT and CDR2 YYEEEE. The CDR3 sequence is CASSRRQGAGAQPQHF. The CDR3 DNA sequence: TGTGCCAGCAGCCGCCGACAGGGGGCGGGAGCCCAGCCCCAGCATTTT.

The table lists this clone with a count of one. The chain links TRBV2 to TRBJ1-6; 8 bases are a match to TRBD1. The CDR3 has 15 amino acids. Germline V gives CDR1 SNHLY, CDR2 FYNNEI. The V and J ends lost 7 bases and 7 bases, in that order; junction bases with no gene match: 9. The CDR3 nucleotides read TGTGCCAGCACCATTACAGGGGGTAAAAATTCACCCCTCCACTTT. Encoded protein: CASTITGGKNSPLHF.

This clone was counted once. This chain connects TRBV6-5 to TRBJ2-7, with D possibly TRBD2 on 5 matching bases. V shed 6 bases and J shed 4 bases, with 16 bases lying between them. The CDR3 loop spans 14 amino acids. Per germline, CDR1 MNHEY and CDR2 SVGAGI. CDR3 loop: CASSPTFTSYEQYF. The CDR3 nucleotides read TGTGCCAGCAGCCCCACCTTTACTAGTTACGAGCAGTACTTC.

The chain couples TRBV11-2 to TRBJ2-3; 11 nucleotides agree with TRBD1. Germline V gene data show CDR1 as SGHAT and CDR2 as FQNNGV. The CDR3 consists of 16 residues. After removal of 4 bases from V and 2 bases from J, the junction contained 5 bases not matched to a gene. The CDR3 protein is CASSYGTGGPTDTQYF. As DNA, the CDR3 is TGTGCCAGCAGCTACGGGACAGGGGGACCCACAGATACGCAGTATTTT.

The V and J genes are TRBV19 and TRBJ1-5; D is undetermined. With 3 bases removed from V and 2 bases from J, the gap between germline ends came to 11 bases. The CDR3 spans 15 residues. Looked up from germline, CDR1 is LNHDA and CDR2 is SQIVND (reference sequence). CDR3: CASSIGSRGNQPQHF. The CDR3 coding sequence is TGTGCCAGTAGTATTGGGAGCCGGGGCAATCAGCCCCAGCATTTT.

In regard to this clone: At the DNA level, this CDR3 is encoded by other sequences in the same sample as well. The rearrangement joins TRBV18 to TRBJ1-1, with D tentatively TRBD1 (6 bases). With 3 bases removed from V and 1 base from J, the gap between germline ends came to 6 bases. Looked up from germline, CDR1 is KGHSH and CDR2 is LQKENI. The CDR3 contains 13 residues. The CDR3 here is CASSPGQNTEAFF. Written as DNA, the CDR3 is TGTGCCAGCTCACCGGGACAGAACACTGAAGCTTTCTTT.

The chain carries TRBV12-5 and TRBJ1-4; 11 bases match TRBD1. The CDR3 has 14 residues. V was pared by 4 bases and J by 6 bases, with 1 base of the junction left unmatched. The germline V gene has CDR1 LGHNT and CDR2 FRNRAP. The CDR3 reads CASGSGQGDEKLFF. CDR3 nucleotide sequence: TGTGCTAGTGGTTCGGGACAGGGGGATGAAAAACTGTTTTTT.

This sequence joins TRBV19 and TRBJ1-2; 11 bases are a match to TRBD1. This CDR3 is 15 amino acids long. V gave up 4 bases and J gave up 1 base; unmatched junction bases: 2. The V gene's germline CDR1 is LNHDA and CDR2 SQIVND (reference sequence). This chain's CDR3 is CASSTGTGGNYGYTF. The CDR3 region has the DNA TGTGCCAGTAGTACCGGGACAGGGGGTAACTATGGCTACACCTTC.

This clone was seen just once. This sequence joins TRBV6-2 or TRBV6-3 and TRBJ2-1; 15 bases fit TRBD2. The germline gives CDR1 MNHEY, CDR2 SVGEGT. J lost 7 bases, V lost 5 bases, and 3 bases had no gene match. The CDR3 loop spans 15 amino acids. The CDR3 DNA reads TGTGCCAGCAGTCAGGGACTAGCGGGAGGTAATGAGCAGTTCTTC. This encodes CASSQGLAGGNEQFF.

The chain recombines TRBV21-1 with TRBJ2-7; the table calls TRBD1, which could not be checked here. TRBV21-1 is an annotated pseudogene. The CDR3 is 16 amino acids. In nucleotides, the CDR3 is TGTGCCAGCAGCAAACCCCTGGCCAGGGGGCGATACGAGCAGTACTTC. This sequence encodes CASSKPLARGRYEQYF.

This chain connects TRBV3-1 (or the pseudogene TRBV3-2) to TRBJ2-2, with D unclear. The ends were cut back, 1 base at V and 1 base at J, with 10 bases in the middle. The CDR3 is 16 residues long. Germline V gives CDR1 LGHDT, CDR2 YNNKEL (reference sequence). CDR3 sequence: CASSQVRAQNTGELFF. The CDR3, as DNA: TGTGCCAGCAGCCAAGTGCGTGCGCAGAACACCGGGGAGCTGTTTTTT.

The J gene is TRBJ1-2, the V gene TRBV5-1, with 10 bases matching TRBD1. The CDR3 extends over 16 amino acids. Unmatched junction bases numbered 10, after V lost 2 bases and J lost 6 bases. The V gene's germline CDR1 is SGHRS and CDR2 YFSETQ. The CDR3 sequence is CASSLQPGQGLDGYTF. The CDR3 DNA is TGCGCCAGCAGCTTACAGCCGGGACAGGGGCTCGATGGCTACACCTTC. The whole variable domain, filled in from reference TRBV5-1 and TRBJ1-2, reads KAGVTQTPRYLIKTRGQQVTLSCSPISGHRSVSWYQQTPGQGLQFLFEYFSETQRNKGNFPGRFSGRQFSNSRSEMNVSTLELGDSALYLCASSLQPGQGLDGYTFGSGTRLTVV.

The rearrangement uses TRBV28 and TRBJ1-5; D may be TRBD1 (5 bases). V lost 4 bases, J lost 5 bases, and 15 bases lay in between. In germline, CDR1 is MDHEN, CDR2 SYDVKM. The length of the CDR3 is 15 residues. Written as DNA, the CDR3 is TGTGCCAGCAGTTCGACAGTTCTCGCGGATCAGCCCCAGCATTTT. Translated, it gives CASSSTVLADQPQHF.

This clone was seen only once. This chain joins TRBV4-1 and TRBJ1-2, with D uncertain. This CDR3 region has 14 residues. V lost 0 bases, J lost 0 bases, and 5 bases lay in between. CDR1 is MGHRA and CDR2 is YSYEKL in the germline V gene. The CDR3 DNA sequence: TGCGCCAGCAGCCAAGAACCAGCTAACTATGGCTACACCTTC. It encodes CASSQEPANYGYTF.

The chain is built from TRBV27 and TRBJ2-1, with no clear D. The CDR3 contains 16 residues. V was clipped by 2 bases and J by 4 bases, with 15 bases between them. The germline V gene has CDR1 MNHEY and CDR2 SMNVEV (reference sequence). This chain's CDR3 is CASSLRPSGPYNEQFF. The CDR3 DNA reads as TGTGCCAGCAGTTTACGGCCTTCAGGCCCTTACAATGAGCAGTTCTTC.

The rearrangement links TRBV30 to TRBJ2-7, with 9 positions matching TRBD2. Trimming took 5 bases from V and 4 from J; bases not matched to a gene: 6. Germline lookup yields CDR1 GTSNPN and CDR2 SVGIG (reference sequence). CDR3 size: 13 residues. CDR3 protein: CAWGRLADYEQYF. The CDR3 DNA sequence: TGTGCCTGGGGTCGACTAGCGGATTACGAGCAGTACTTC.